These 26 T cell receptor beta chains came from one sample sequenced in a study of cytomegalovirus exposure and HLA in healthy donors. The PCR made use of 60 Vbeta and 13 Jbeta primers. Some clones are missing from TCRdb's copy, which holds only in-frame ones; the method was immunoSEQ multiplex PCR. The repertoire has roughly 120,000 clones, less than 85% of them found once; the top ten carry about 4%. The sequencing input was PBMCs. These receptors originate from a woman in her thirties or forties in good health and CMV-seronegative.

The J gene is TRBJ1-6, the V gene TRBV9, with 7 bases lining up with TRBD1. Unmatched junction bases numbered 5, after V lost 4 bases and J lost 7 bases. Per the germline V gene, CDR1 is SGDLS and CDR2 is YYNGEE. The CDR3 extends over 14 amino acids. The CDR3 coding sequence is TGTGCCAGCAGCCCGGGACAGACCAATTCACCCCTCCACTTT. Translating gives CASSPGQTNSPLHF.

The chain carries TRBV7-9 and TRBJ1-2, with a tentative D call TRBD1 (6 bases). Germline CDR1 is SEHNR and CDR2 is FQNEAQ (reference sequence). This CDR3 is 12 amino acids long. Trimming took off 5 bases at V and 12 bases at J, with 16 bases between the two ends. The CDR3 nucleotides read TGTGCCAGCAGCCCCATTCAACAGGGCAACACCTTC. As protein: CASSPIQQGNTF.

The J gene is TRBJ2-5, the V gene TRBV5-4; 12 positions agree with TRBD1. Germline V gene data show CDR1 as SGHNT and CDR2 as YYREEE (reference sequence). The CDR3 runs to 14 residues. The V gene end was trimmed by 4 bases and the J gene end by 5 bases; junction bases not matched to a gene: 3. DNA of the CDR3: TGTGCCAGCAGCGGGACAGGGGGCCGGGAGACCCAGTACTTC. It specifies CASSGTGGRETQYF.

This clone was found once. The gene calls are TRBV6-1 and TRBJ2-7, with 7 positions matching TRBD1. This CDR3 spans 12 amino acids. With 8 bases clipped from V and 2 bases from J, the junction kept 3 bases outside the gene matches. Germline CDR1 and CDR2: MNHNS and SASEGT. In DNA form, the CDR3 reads TGTGCCAGCCGAGGGACAGCCTACGAGCAGTACTTC. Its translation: CASRGTAYEQYF.

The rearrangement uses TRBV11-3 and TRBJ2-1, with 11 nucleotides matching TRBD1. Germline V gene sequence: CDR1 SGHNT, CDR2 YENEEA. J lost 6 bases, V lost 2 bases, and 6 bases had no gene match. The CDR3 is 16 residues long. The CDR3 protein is CASSLTGTGGFNEQFF. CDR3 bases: TGTGCCAGCAGCTTAACCGGGACAGGGGGTTTCAATGAGCAGTTCTTC.

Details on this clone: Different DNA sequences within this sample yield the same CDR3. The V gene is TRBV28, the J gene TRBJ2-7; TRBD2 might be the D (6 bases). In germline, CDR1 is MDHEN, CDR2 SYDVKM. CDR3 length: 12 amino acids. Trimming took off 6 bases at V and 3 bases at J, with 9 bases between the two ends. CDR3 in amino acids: CASSSGGYEQYF. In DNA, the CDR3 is TGTGCCAGCAGCTCCGGGGGCTACGAGCAGTACTTC.

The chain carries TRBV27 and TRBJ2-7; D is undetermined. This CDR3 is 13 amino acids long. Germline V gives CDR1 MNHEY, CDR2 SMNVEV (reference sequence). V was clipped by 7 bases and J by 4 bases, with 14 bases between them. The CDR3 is CASIWWVRYEQYF. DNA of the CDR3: TGTGCCAGCATATGGTGGGTGAGGTACGAGCAGTACTTC.

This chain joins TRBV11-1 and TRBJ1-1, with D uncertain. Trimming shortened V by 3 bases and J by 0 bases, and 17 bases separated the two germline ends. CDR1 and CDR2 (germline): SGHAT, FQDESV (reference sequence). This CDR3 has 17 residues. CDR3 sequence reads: CASSLVGRFNLNTEAFF. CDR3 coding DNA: TGTGCCAGCAGCTTGGTTGGCAGGTTCAACTTGAACACTGAAGCTTTCTTT.

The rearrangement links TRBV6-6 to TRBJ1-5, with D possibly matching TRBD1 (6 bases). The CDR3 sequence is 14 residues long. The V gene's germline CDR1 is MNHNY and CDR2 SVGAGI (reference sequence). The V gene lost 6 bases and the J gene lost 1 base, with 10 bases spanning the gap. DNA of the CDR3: TGTGCCAGCAGCGACGGACAGAGCAATCAGCCCCAGCATTTT. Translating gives CASSDGQSNQPQHF.

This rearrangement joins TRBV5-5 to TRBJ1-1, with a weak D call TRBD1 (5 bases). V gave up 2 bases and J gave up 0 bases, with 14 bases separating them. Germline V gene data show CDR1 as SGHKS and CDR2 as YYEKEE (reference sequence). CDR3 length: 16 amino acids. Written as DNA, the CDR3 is TGTGCCAGCAGCTTCAACCGACAGTCGCTGAACACTGAAGCTTTCTTT. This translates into CASSFNRQSLNTEAFF. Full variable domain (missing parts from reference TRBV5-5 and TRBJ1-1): DAGVTQSPTHLIKTRGQQVTLRCSPISGHKSVSWYQQVLGQGPQFIFQYYEKEERGRGNFPDRFSARQFPNYSSELNVNALLLGDSALYLCASSFNRQSLNTEAFFGQGTRLTVV.

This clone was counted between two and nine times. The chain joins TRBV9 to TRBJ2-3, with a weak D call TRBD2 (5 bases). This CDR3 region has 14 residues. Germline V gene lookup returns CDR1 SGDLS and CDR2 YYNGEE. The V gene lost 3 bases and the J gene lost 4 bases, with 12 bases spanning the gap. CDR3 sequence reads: CASSATGESDTQYF. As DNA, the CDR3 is TGTGCCAGCAGCGCAACCGGGGAATCAGATACGCAGTATTTT.

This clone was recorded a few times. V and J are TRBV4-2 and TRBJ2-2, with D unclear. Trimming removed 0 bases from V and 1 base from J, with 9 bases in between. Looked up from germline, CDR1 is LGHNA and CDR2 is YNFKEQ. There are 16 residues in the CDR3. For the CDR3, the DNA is TGTGCCAGCAGCCAAGATACCTACTTGAACACCGGGGAGCTGTTTTTT. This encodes CASSQDTYLNTGELFF.

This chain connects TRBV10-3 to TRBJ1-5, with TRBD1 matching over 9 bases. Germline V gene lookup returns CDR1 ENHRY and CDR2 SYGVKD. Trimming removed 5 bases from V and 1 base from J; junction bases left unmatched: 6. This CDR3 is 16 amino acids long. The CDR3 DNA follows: TGTGCCATCAGTAAGACCGGACAGGGGAGCAATCAGCCCCAGCATTTT. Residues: CAISKTGQGSNQPQHF.

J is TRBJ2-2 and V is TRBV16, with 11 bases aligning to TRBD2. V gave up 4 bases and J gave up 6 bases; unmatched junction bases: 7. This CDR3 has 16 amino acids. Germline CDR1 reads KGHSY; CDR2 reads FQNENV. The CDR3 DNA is TGTGCCAGCAGCCGGAGTAGCGGGAGGGCCCCCGGGGAGCTGTTTTTT. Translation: CASSRSSGRAPGELFF.

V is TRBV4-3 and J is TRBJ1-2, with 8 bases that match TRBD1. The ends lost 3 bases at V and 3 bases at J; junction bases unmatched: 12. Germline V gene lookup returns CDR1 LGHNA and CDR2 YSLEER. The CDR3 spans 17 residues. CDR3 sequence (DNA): TGCGCCAGCAGCCATGAGTCTCGGACAGGGACGGACTATGGCTACACCTTC. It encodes CASSHESRTGTDYGYTF.

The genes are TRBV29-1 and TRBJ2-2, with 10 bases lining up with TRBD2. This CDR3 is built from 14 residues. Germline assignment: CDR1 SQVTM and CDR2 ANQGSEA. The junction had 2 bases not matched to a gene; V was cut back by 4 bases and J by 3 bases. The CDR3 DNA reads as TGCAGCGTTGGGCTAGCGGGAGACACCGGGGAGCTGTTTTTT. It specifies CSVGLAGDTGELFF.

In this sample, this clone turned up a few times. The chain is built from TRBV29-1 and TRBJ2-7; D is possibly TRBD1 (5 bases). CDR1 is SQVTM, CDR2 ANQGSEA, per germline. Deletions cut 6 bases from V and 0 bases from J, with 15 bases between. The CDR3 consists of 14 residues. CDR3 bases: TGCAGCGTGGACACTGGGCACAGCTCCTACGAGCAGTACTTC. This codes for CSVDTGHSSYEQYF.

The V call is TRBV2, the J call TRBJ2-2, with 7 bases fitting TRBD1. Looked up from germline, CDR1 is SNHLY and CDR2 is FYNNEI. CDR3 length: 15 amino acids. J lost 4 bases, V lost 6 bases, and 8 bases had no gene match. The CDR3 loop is CASRKQGLFTGELFF. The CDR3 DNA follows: TGTGCCAGCAGAAAACAGGGGCTATTCACCGGGGAGCTGTTTTTT. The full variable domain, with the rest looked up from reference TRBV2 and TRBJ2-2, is EPEVTQTPSHQVTQMGQEVILRCVPISNHLYFYWYRQILGQKVEFLVSFYNNEISEKSEIFDDQFSVERPDGSNFTLKIRSTKLEDSAMYFCASRKQGLFTGELFFGEGSRLTVL.

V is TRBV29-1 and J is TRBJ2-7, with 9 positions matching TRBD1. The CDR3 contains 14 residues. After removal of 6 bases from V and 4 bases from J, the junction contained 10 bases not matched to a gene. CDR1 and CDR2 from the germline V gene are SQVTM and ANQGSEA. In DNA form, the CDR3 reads TGCAGCGTCCGATCACCGGGACAGGGTTACGAGCAGTACTTC. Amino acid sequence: CSVRSPGQGYEQYF.

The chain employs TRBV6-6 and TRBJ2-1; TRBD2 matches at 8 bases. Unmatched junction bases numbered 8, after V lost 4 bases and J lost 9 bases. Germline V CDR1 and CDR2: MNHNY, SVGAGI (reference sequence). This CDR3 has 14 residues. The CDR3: CASSSPSGFGEQFF. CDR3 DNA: TGTGCCAGCAGTTCCCCTAGCGGGTTTGGTGAGCAGTTCTTC.

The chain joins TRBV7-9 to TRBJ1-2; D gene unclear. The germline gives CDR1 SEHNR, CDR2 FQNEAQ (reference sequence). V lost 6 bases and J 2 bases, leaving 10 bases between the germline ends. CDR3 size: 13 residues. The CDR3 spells CASSPDGNYGYTF. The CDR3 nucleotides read TGTGCCAGCAGTCCAGACGGGAACTATGGCTACACCTTC.

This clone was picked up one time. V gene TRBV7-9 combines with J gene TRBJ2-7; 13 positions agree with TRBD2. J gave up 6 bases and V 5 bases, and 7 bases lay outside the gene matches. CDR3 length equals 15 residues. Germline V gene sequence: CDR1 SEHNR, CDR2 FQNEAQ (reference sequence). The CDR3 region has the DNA TGTGCCAGCAGCGTTACCGGGACTAGCGGGACCGAGCAGTACTTC. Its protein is CASSVTGTSGTEQYF.

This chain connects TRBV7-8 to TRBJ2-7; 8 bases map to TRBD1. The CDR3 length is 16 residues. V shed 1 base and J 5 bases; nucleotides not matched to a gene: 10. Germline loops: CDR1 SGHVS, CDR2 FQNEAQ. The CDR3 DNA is TGTGCCAGCAGCTTAGGCTTCTTCGGACAGGGAAACGAGCAGTACTTC. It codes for CASSLGFFGQGNEQYF.

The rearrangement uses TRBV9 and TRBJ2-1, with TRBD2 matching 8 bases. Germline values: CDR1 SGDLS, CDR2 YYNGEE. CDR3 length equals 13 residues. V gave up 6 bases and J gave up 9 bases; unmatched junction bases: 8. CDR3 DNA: TGTGCCAGCACCAGCGGGGGCCCTGGTGAGCAGTTCTTC. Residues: CASTSGGPGEQFF. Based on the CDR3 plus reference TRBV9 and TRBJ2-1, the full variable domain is DSGVTQTPKHLITATGQRVTLRCSPRSGDLSVYWYQQSLDQGLQFLIQYYNGEERAKGNILERFSAQQFPDLHSELNLSSLELGDSALYFCASTSGGPGEQFFGPGTRLTVL.

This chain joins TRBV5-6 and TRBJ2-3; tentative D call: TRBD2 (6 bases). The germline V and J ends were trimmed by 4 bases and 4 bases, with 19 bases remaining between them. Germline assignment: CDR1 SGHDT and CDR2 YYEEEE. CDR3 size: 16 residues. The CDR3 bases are TGTGCCAGCAGCCGATACGCGGGGAGGAGGGCAGATACGCAGTATTTT. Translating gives CASSRYAGRRADTQYF.

Here the CDR3 DNA reads TGCGCCAGCAGCCAGGACAGGGAGGGAACCACAGATACGCAGTATTTT. This codes for CASSQDREGTTDTQYF. The V call is TRBV4-3, the J call TRBJ2-3, with D possibly matching TRBD1 (8 bases). CDR1 is LGHNA, CDR2 YSLEER, per germline. This CDR3 is built from 16 residues. With 3 bases removed from V and 2 bases from J, the gap between germline ends came to 15 bases.